What follows describes a single T cell receptor (beta chain). Its antigen is unidentified. The sample comes from a study of radiotherapy plus CTLA-4 blockade in lung cancer. Findings and limits, study-wide: Blood TCR clones of tumor origin expanded after radiotherapy plus ipilimumab.

V shed 0 bases and J shed 4 bases, with 12 bases lying between them. This CDR3 spans 14 amino acids. The germline V gene encodes CDR1 GTSNPN and CDR2 SVGIG (reference sequence). Produced via immunoSEQ multiplex PCR; TCRdb's table is partial and in-frame only. This table has over 50,000 clones, 65% to 85% appearing once. This TCR came from a human donor with non-small cell lung cancer who had a partial response to radiotherapy plus ipilimumab. The rearrangement uses TRBV30 and TRBJ1-2; D is possibly TRBD1 (5 bases). Sequenced here: peripheral blood, sampled from a patient treated with radiotherapy plus ipilimumab. The CDR3 is CAWSVVGGSYGYTF. The CDR3 region has the DNA TGTGCCTGGAGTGTAGTGGGGGGTAGCTATGGCTACACCTTC.